These 5 T cell receptor beta chains were sequenced from one sample in a study of blood T cell repertoires in COVID-19. Repertoires were generated with immunoSEQ multiplex PCR, while TCRdb's copy carries only in-frame clones and drops some. The table includes a few hundred thousand clones, approximately 90% detected once. Sequencing input: PBMCs or T cells enriched from blood (not recorded which). These receptors all come from a woman aged 40 to 55 who had been exposed to COVID-19.

The V and J genes are TRBV3-1 (or the pseudogene TRBV3-2) and TRBJ1-2; D gene unclear. Germline lookup yields CDR1 LGHDT and CDR2 YNNKEL (reference sequence). V was pared by 4 bases and J by 0 bases, with 9 bases between. This CDR3 has 14 amino acids. CDR3 nucleotides: TGTGCCAGCAGCCCAGGAAAGGCTAACTATGGCTACACCTTC. This sequence encodes CASSPGKANYGYTF.

The chain is built from TRBV3-1 (or the pseudogene TRBV3-2) and TRBJ1-5, with D uncertain. The germline CDR1 and CDR2 sequences are LGHDT and YNNKEL (reference sequence). The V end lost 2 bases, the J end lost 4 bases, and 6 bases lay between the germline ends. This CDR3 spans 13 amino acids. CDR3 coding DNA: TGTGCCAGCAGCCAATTCGGGAATCAGCCCCAGCATTTT. Encoded protein: CASSQFGNQPQHF.

As DNA, the CDR3 is TGTGCCAGCAGGTCCGTGGAGCATGCTAACTATGGCTACACCTTC. Its protein product is CASRSVEHANYGYTF. The gene calls are TRBV6-5 and TRBJ1-2; no clear D. This CDR3 is 15 amino acids long. CDR1 MNHEY and CDR2 SVGAGI come from the germline V gene. Trimming removed 6 bases from V and 0 bases from J, with 14 bases in between.

The chain employs TRBV5-1 and TRBJ2-1; TRBD2 agrees at 11 bases. Germline V gives CDR1 SGHRS, CDR2 YFSETQ. The CDR3 sequence is 14 residues long. Trimming removed 4 bases from V and 7 bases from J; junction bases left unmatched: 4. The CDR3 protein is CASSLLAGANEQFF. CDR3 nucleotides: TGCGCCAGCAGCCTACTAGCGGGAGCGAATGAGCAGTTCTTC.

V and J are TRBV19 and TRBJ1-5; 9 nucleotides line up with TRBD1. V lost 2 bases and J lost 9; bases outside the gene matches: 8. The V gene's germline CDR1 is LNHDA and CDR2 SQIVND (reference sequence). The CDR3 contains 15 residues. The CDR3 nucleotides read TGTGCCAGTAGTATACTTAAGACAGGGGGAGGGCCCCAGCATTTT. Its translation: CASSILKTGGGPQHF.